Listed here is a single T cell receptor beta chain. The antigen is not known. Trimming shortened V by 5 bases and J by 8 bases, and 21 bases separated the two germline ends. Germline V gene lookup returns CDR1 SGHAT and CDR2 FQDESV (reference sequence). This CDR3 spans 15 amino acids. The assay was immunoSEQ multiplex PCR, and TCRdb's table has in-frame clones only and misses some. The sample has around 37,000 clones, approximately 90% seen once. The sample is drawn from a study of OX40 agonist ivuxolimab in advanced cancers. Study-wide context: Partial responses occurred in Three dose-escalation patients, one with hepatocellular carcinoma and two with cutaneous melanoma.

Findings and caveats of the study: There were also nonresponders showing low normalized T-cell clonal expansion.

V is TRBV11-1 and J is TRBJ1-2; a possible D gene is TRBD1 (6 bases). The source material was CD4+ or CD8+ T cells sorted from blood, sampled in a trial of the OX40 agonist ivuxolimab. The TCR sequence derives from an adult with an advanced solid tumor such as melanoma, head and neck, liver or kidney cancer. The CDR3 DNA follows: TGTGCCAGCAGCCCCGGGGCCCGGGACATAGAGGGCTACACCTTC. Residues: CASSPGARDIEGYTF.